Below are 4 T cell receptor beta chains sequenced from a single sample in a study of T cells after yellow fever vaccination. TCRdb reprocessed the 5' RACE reads via MiXCR and lists one record per CDR3 protein. The sample has around 140,000 distinct CDR3 sequences; more than 6.5% are singletons. Sample: CD4+ T cells sorted from PBMCs, taken 10 days after the yellow fever booster vaccination. These receptors were obtained from a man under 40 who received the YFV17D yellow fever vaccine.

This clonotype has a handful of counts. The J gene is TRBJ2-1, the V gene TRBV4-3, with TRBD2 matching 7 bases. CDR1 LGHNA and CDR2 YSLEER come from the germline V gene. The CDR3 spans 17 residues. V shed 1 base and J 7 bases; nucleotides not matched to a gene: 13. DNA of the CDR3: TGCGCCAGCAGCCAAGCCACACCCCGGGAGGTGTGGAATGAGCAGTTCTTC. Amino acids: CASSQATPREVWNEQFF.

The CDR3 protein is CASSSSGPGGRREQYF. DNA for the CDR3: TGTGCCAGCTCGTCCTCAGGCCCGGGAGGGAGGAGGGAGCAGTACTTC. The rearrangement uses TRBV18 and TRBJ2-7; TRBD2 agrees at 8 bases. V gave up 6 bases and J gave up 7 bases; unmatched junction bases: 17. In germline, CDR1 is KGHSH, CDR2 LQKENI. The CDR3 has 16 amino acids. Looking up the rest from reference TRBV18 and TRBJ2-7 gives the full variable domain: NAGVMQNPRHLVRRRGQEARLRCSPMKGHSHVYWYRQLPEEGLKFMVYLQKENIIDESGMPKERFSAEFPKEGPSILRIQQVVRGDSAAYFCASSSSGPGGRREQYFGPGTRLTVT.

This clonotype appeared many times. J is TRBJ2-7 and V is TRBV20-1; 13 bases agree with TRBD2. V lost 6 bases to trimming and J lost 7 bases; unmatched junction nucleotides: 9. There are 14 residues in the CDR3. Per the germline V gene, CDR1 is DFQATT and CDR2 is SNEGSKA (reference sequence). The chain's CDR3 is CSATGTSGILEQYF. The CDR3 DNA reads as TGCAGTGCGACCGGGACTAGCGGGATTTTAGAGCAGTACTTC.

Many counts were recorded for this clonotype. This sequence joins TRBV6-5 and TRBJ2-5; no definite D call. CDR1 and CDR2 from the germline V gene are MNHEY and SVGAGI. This CDR3 comprises 15 residues. V lost 0 bases and J lost 5, with 13 bases in between. The CDR3 spells CASSYSIGFRETQYF. DNA for the CDR3: TGTGCCAGCAGTTACTCGATTGGGTTTCGGGAGACCCAGTACTTC.